Listed below are T cell receptor beta chains from one sample, sequenced in a study of blood T cells in healthy people across ages. A single record per CDR3 protein comes from TCRdb applying MiXCR to the 5' RACE reads. The table records around 1,600,000 distinct CDR3 sequences, approximately 43% of them present only once. The sequenced material came from blood. Source of these receptors: a woman between 18 and 29 years old in good health. The CDR3 runs from the conserved cysteine through the conserved F or W. Each record gives: V gene, CDR3 length, D gene, clone size, J gene, CDR3 protein. A D gene is named only where the DNA matches it firmly. Some rows have no size entry. The others give once, few or many, or a class for an expanded clone.

v_gene: TRBV5-1
len: 16
d_gene: TRBD2
abundance: few
j_gene: TRBJ2-3
CDR3aa: CASSFGLAEFTDTQYF

v_gene: TRBV18
len: 15
d_gene: TRBD1
abundance: .
j_gene: TRBJ1-2
CDR3aa: CASSPRDRDHYGYTF

v_gene: TRBV2
len: 14
d_gene: .
abundance: .
j_gene: TRBJ2-3
CDR3aa: CASREGQLADTQYF

v_gene: TRBV4-2
len: 14
d_gene: TRBD2
abundance: .
j_gene: TRBJ2-5
CDR3aa: CASSQRGTRNEQYF

v_gene: TRBV4-3
len: 15
d_gene: .
abundance: .
j_gene: TRBJ1-2
CDR3aa: CASSQAPGLRDGYTF

v_gene: TRBV10-3
len: 15
d_gene: .
abundance: few
j_gene: TRBJ1-2
CDR3aa: CAITREMGLNYGYTF

v_gene: TRBV6-5
len: 14
d_gene: .
abundance: few
j_gene: TRBJ2-5
CDR3aa: CASSYGYLLETQYF

v_gene: TRBV29-1
len: 16
d_gene: .
abundance: once
j_gene: TRBJ2-3
CDR3aa: CSVGGSTGVAVVTQYF

v_gene: TRBV7-9
len: 16
d_gene: TRBD1
abundance: few
j_gene: TRBJ1-5
CDR3aa: CASSTSDRDDNQPQHF

v_gene: TRBV5-1
len: 15
d_gene: TRBD1
abundance: .
j_gene: TRBJ1-1
CDR3aa: CASSKDRGMNTEAFF

v_gene: TRBV21-1
len: 16
d_gene: .
abundance: .
j_gene: TRBJ2-2
CDR3aa: CASSIHVAGNTGELFF

v_gene: TRBV7-2
len: 15
d_gene: TRBD2
abundance: .
j_gene: TRBJ2-7
CDR3aa: CASSPTTSGSSEQYF

v_gene: TRBV6-1
len: 16
d_gene: .
abundance: few
j_gene: TRBJ1-2
CDR3aa: CASSERQDEANYGYTF

v_gene: TRBV20-1
len: 10
d_gene: .
abundance: few
j_gene: TRBJ1-5
CDR3aa: CSAGGQPQHF

v_gene: TRBV29-1
len: 11
d_gene: .
abundance: many
j_gene: TRBJ2-5
CDR3aa: CSTWRQETQYF

v_gene: TRBV7-2
len: 15
d_gene: TRBD2
abundance: few
j_gene: TRBJ2-5
CDR3aa: CASSHGLAGGETQYF

v_gene: TRBV6-4
len: 11
d_gene: .
abundance: few
j_gene: TRBJ1-2
CDR3aa: CALRVPKGYTF

v_gene: TRBV27
len: 12
d_gene: .
abundance: many
j_gene: TRBJ2-7
CDR3aa: CASSFIGYEQYF

v_gene: TRBV20-1
len: 11
d_gene: .
abundance: once
j_gene: TRBJ2-3
CDR3aa: CSAYSTDTQYF

v_gene: TRBV6-5
len: 16
d_gene: .
abundance: few
j_gene: TRBJ1-6
CDR3aa: CASSYSAYGANSPLHF

v_gene: TRBV10-3
len: 12
d_gene: .
abundance: .
j_gene: TRBJ2-3
CDR3aa: CAIAGGPNTQYF

v_gene: TRBV4-1
len: 14
d_gene: .
abundance: few
j_gene: TRBJ2-7
CDR3aa: CASSQGRSRYEQYF

v_gene: TRBV6-5
len: 16
d_gene: TRBD1
abundance: .
j_gene: TRBJ1-2
CDR3aa: CASSYSGQGINYGYTF

v_gene: TRBV20-1
len: 13
d_gene: .
abundance: .
j_gene: TRBJ2-4
CDR3aa: CSANRASKNIQYF

v_gene: TRBV30
len: 14
d_gene: TRBD1
abundance: .
j_gene: TRBJ2-2
CDR3aa: CAWTTGQGSGELFF

v_gene: TRBV4-3
len: 16
d_gene: .
abundance: .
j_gene: TRBJ2-6
CDR3aa: CASSQAVRFRANVLTF

v_gene: TRBV7-9
len: 15
d_gene: .
abundance: .
j_gene: TRBJ1-1
CDR3aa: CASSLQGAMNTEAFF

v_gene: TRBV12-3/TRBV12-4
len: 16
d_gene: TRBD1
abundance: .
j_gene: TRBJ1-2
CDR3aa: CASSVRRLTGGNGYTF

v_gene: TRBV19
len: 13
d_gene: .
abundance: .
j_gene: TRBJ2-1
CDR3aa: CASSQRNYNEQFF